The 20 T cell receptor beta chains reported below all come from one sample, sequenced in a study of T cell repertoires in cytomegalovirus infection (dated 2019 in TCRdb). Their antigens are not known. The instrument given in TCRdb is Illumina HiSeq 1500. TCRdb reprocessed the public reads (quality trimming at Q25 with fastp, clone calling with MiXCR) and kept in-frame beta chains. Each entry is one CDR3 protein sequence, shown with its most common DNA and genes. Within this sample are roughly 920,000 distinct CDR3 sequences, with approximately 30% of them counted one time only. About an eighth of the sample lies in the top ten. Sample treatment or condition, as interpreted from the label and publication: in vitro stimulation with specific CMV peptide epitopes to enrich CMV-specific T cells. Sequences were derived from cultured CD8+ T cells from PBMCs, sampled from culture after CMV antigen stimulation. The receptors were sampled from a human donor in good health (CMV status not recorded). Some clones in this sample may be carry-over from other donors' samples.

This clonotype was observed a handful of times. V usage is TRBV6-6 and J usage is TRBJ1-2; 12 bases map to TRBD1. The CDR3 length is 17 residues. The junction had 11 bases not matched to a gene; V was cut back by 2 bases and J by 7 bases. Germline V CDR1 and CDR2: MNHNY, SVGAGI (reference sequence). The CDR3 here is CASSYAPPGQGAGGYTF. CDR3 nucleotides: TGTGCCAGCAGTTACGCACCTCCGGGACAGGGGGCGGGTGGCTACACCTTC.

This clonotype has more than one count but fewer than ten. V gene TRBV5-6 combines with J gene TRBJ1-5; the D gene is possibly TRBD1 (5 bases). Trimming removed 4 bases from V and 3 bases from J, with 8 bases in between. The germline gives CDR1 SGHDT, CDR2 YYEEEE. The CDR3 is made up of 13 amino acids. CDR3 sequence (DNA): TGTGCCAGCAGCGGGGGTATCAATCAGCCCCAGCATTTT. Translation gives CASSGGINQPQHF.

The chain couples TRBV12-3 or TRBV12-4 to TRBJ2-1; D may be TRBD2 (5 bases). This CDR3 contains 15 residues. Trimming removed 6 bases at V and 3 bases at J, with 15 bases between. DNA for the CDR3: TGTGCCAGCAGGCCTCCCAGCGGAGTCTACAATGAGCAGTTCTTC. Its protein is CASRPPSGVYNEQFF.

Turning to this clonotype: The junction departs from germline at one end; a sequencing error may be responsible. The chain combines TRBV12-3 or TRBV12-4 with TRBJ1-5, with D perhaps TRBD1 (6 bases). The length of the CDR3 is 16 residues. CDR3: CVSNPAGTGYNQPQHF. DNA for the CDR3: TGTGTCAGCAACCCGGCGGGAACAGGGTACAATCAGCCCCAGCATTTT.

This clonotype was picked up a small number of times. The CDR3 nucleotides are TGCGCCAGCAGCCAAATCCGGGGGGCGGCAGATACGCAGTATTTT. This sequence encodes CASSQIRGAADTQYF. The V call is TRBV4-1, the J call TRBJ2-3; tentative D call: TRBD2 (7 bases). V was trimmed by 2 bases and J by 4 bases, leaving 13 bases between them. This CDR3 contains 15 residues. Germline V gene sequence: CDR1 MGHRA, CDR2 YSYEKL.

The gene calls are TRBV29-1 and TRBJ2-7; D is uncertain. CDR3 length equals 13 residues. From germline, CDR1 is SQVTM and CDR2 ANQGSEA. Trimming left V 4 bases short and J 3 bases short, with 13 bases between. As DNA, the CDR3 is TGCAGCGTTGTTTACGGTCTGGGCTACGAGCAGTACTTC. The encoded protein is CSVVYGLGYEQYF.

There are a few counts of this clonotype. This chain connects TRBV28 to TRBJ1-4; D is unresolved. Germline CDR1 is MDHEN and CDR2 is SYDVKM. Trimming left V 4 bases short and J 6 bases short, with 18 bases between. CDR3 size: 16 residues. This CDR3 reads CASSSLAVGGHEKLFF. The CDR3 DNA is TGTGCCAGCAGTTCCCTGGCAGTCGGCGGCCATGAAAAACTGTTTTTT.

This clonotype was seen many times. The chain combines TRBV12-3 or TRBV12-4 with TRBJ2-5; TRBD2 aligns across 10 bases. The CDR3 consists of 18 residues. With 2 bases clipped from V and 0 bases from J, the junction kept 9 bases outside the gene matches. The CDR3 sequence is CASSLLASGGPDQETQYF. The CDR3 DNA reads as TGTGCCAGCAGTTTATTGGCTAGCGGGGGACCCGACCAAGAGACCCAGTACTTC.

The chain joins TRBV6-1 to TRBJ2-1, with D perhaps given as TRBD1 or TRBD2 (6 bases each). The V end was cut by 3 bases, the J end by 9 bases, with 12 bases between. Per the germline V gene, CDR1 is MNHNS and CDR2 is SASEGT. The CDR3 runs 13 residues. The DNA for the CDR3 is TGTGCCAGCAGTGACCGAGGGGGAGGTGAGCAGTTCTTC. Residues: CASSDRGGGEQFF.

This rearrangement joins TRBV27 to TRBJ1-5; maybe TRBD1 (5 bases). The CDR3 length is 17 residues. V dropped 3 bases and J dropped 1 base, with 16 bases sitting between them. Looked up from germline, CDR1 is MNHEY and CDR2 is SMNVEV (reference sequence). CDR3 in amino acids: CASSLGGFRGSNQPQHF. Here the CDR3 DNA reads TGTGCCAGCAGTTTGGGAGGATTCCGGGGGAGCAATCAGCCCCAGCATTTT.

The J gene is TRBJ2-2, the V gene TRBV19; unclear D gene. In germline, CDR1 is LNHDA, CDR2 SQIVND (reference sequence). V dropped 3 bases and J dropped 6 bases, with 17 bases sitting between them. This CDR3 contains 16 residues. This CDR3 reads CASSIPVVYVPGELFF. The DNA for the CDR3 is TGTGCCAGTAGTATTCCGGTCGTCTATGTTCCCGGGGAGCTGTTTTTT. The full variable domain, with the rest looked up from reference TRBV19 and TRBJ2-2, is DGGITQSPKYLFRKEGQNVTLSCEQNLNHDAMYWYRQDPGQGLRLIYYSQIVNDFQKGDIAEGYSVSREKKESFPLTVTSAQKNPTAFYLCASSIPVVYVPGELFFGEGSRLTVL.

This chain links TRBV4-1 with TRBJ1-2; D is possibly TRBD1 (6 bases). Trimming stripped 4 bases from V and 6 bases from J, with 15 bases between. Germline CDR1 is MGHRA and CDR2 is YSYEKL. The CDR3 runs 14 residues. In DNA form, the CDR3 reads TGCGCCAGCAGCCCCATGGACAGTAGTGATGGCTACACCTTC. Residues: CASSPMDSSDGYTF.

The sample holds a few counts of this clonotype. V gene TRBV20-1 combines with J gene TRBJ2-5; a weak D match, TRBD1 (5 bases). From germline, CDR1 is DFQATT and CDR2 SNEGSKA (reference sequence). This CDR3 is built from 14 residues. The V and J ends lost 2 bases and 0 bases respectively, with 10 bases between them. The DNA of the CDR3 is TGCAGTGCTAGAAGACAGTCGTACCAAGAGACCCAGTACTTC. It encodes CSARRQSYQETQYF.

This clonotype was counted many times. The chain uses TRBV7-6 and TRBJ2-1; no clear D gene. Between the trimmed V and J ends, which lost 2 bases and 7 bases, there was a span of 12 bases. The CDR3 is made up of 14 amino acids. Germline CDR1 and CDR2: SGHVS and FNYEAQ. The CDR3, as DNA: TGTGCCAGCAGCTTAAGATTAGGTGAGAATGAGCAGTTCTTC. This sequence encodes CASSLRLGENEQFF.

The chain links TRBV28 to TRBJ2-1, with TRBD2 as a possible D gene (6 bases). Germline CDR1 MDHEN, CDR2 SYDVKM. V was pared by 5 bases and J by 4 bases, with 15 bases between. There are 15 residues in the CDR3. CDR3 residues: CASSPIADPYNEQFF. CDR3 DNA: TGTGCCAGCAGTCCTATAGCGGACCCTTACAATGAGCAGTTCTTC.

The chain uses TRBV12-5 and TRBJ2-2; D ambiguous. The germline V and J ends were trimmed by 3 bases and 1 base, with 21 bases remaining between them. The germline V gene has CDR1 LGHNT and CDR2 FRNRAP. This CDR3 contains 19 residues. The CDR3 sequence: CASGFTLDPGPGNTGELFF. The CDR3 DNA reads TGTGCTAGTGGTTTCACCCTAGACCCGGGTCCCGGGAACACCGGGGAGCTGTTTTTT.

This clonotype was counted only a few times. The V and J genes are TRBV6-5 and TRBJ2-7; D gene ambiguous. The CDR3 runs to 14 residues. CDR1 and CDR2 (germline): MNHEY, SVGAGI. The V end was cut by 0 bases, the J end by 7 bases, with 13 bases between. The CDR3 DNA reads as TGTGCCAGCAGTTACTCTCCAGGCCCGCGGGAGCAGTACTTC. Amino acid sequence: CASSYSPGPREQYF.

The rearrangement uses TRBV6-1 and TRBJ2-3; D unclear. The CDR3 is 13 residues long. Trimming left V 8 bases short and J 0 bases short, with 9 bases between. Germline values: CDR1 MNHNS, CDR2 SASEGT. CDR3 in DNA: TGTGCCAGCGGTTTCTCTAGCACAGATACGCAGTATTTT. Amino acids: CASGFSSTDTQYF.

This clonotype occurred many times. In nucleotides, the CDR3 is TGTGCCAGCAGTTACTCGCCAGGACCCTATGGCTACACCTTC. Amino acid sequence: CASSYSPGPYGYTF. The chain recombines TRBV6-5 with TRBJ1-2; D not resolved. CDR1 MNHEY and CDR2 SVGAGI come from the germline V gene. The CDR3 totals 14 residues. V was clipped by 0 bases and J by 4 bases, with 9 bases between them.

CDR3 DNA sequence: TGTGCCAGCAGTGAAGCCGCTTCATCAACCTACGAGCAGTACTTC. This codes for CASSEAASSTYEQYF. The gene calls are TRBV6-1 and TRBJ2-7; D remains ambiguous. V shed 0 bases and J shed 2 bases, with 11 bases lying between them. Germline CDR1 is MNHNS and CDR2 is SASEGT. This CDR3 contains 15 residues.